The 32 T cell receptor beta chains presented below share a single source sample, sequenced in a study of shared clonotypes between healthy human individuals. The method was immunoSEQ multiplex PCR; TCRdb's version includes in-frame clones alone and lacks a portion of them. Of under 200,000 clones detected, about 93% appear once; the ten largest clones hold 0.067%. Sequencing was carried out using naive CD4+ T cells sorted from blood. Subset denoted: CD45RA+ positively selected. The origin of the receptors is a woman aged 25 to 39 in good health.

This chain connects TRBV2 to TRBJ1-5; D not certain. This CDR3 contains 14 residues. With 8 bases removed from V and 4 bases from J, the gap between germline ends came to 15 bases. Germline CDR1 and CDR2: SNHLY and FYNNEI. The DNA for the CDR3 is TGTGCCAGCTCCTCAGGCAGCTTGAATCAGCCCCAGCATTTT. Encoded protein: CASSSGSLNQPQHF.

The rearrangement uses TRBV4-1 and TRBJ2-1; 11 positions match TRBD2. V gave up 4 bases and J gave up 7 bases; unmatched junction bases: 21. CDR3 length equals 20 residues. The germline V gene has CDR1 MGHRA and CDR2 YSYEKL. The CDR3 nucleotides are TGCGCCAGCAGCCTTCGTCTGGGCCCGGGACTAGCGGTCCTTGGGAATGAGCAGTTCTTC. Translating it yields CASSLRLGPGLAVLGNEQFF.

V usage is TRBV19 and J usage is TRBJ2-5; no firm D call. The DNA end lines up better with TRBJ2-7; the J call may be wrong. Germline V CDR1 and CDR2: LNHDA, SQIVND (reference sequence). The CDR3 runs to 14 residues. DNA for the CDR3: TGTGCCAGTAGTTCCCAGCACACCTCCTACGAGCAGTACTTC. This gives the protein CASSSQHTSYEQYF.

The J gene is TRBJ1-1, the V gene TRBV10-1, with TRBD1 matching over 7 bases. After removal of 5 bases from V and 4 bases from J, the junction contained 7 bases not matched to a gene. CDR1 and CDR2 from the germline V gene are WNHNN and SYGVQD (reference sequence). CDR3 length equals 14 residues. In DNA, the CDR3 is TGCGCCAGCAGTCGTAACCCAGGGGGCACTGAAGCTTTCTTT. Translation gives CASSRNPGGTEAFF.

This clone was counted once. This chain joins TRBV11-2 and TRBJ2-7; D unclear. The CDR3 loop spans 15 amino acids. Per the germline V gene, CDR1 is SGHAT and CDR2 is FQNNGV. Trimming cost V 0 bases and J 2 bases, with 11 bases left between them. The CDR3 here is CASSLDRFLTYEQYF. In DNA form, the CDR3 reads TGTGCCAGCAGCTTAGATCGGTTTCTAACCTACGAGCAGTACTTC.

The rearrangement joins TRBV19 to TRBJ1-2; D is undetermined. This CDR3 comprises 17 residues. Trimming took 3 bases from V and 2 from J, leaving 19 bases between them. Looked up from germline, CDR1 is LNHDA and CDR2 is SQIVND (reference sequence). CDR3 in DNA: TGTGCCAGTAGTATTGGCGGGAGCCCATCCCAAAACTATGGCTACACCTTC. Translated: CASSIGGSPSQNYGYTF. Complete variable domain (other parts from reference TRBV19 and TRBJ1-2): DGGITQSPKYLFRKEGQNVTLSCEQNLNHDAMYWYRQDPGQGLRLIYYSQIVNDFQKGDIAEGYSVSREKKESFPLTVTSAQKNPTAFYLCASSIGGSPSQNYGYTFGSGTRLTVV.

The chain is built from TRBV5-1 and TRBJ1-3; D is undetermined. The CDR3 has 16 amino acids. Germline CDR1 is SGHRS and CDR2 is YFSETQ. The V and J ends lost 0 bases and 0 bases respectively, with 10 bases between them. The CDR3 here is CASSLDRQASGNTIYF. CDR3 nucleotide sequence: TGCGCCAGCAGCTTGGATCGGCAGGCCTCTGGAAACACCATATATTTT.

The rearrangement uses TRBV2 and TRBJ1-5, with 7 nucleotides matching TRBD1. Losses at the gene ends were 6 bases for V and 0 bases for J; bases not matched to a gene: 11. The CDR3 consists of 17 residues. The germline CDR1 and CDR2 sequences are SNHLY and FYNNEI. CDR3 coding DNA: TGTGCCAGCAGCAGAAGACAGGGTTGGAATAGCAATCAGCCCCAGCATTTT. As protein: CASSRRQGWNSNQPQHF.

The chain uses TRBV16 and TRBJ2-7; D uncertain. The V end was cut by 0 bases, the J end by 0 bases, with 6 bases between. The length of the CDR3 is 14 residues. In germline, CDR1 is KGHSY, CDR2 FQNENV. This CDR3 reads CASSQSAVSYEQYF. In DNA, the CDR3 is TGTGCCAGCAGCCAATCTGCGGTCTCCTACGAGCAGTACTTC.

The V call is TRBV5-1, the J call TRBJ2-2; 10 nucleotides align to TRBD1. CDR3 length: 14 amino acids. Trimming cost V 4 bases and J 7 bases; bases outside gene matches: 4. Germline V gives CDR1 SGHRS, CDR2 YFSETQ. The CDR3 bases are TGCGCCAGCAGCCCGGACAGGGGGATCGGGGAGCTGTTTTTT. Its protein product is CASSPDRGIGELFF. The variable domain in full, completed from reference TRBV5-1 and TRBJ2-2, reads KAGVTQTPRYLIKTRGQQVTLSCSPISGHRSVSWYQQTPGQGLQFLFEYFSETQRNKGNFPGRFSGRQFSNSRSEMNVSTLELGDSALYLCASSPDRGIGELFFGEGSRLTVL.

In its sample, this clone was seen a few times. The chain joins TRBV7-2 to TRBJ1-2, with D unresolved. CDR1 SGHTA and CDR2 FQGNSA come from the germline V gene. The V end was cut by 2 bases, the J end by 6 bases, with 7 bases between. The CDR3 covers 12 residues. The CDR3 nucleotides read TGTGCCAGCAGCTTACTTGTACATGGCTACACCTTC. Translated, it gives CASSLLVHGYTF.

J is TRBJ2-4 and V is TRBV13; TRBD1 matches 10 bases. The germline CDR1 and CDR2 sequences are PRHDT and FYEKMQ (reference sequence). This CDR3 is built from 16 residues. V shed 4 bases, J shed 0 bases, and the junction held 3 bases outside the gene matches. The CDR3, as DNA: TGTGCCAGCAGCTCGACAGGGGGCCCAGCCAAAAACATTCAGTACTTC. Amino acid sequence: CASSSTGGPAKNIQYF. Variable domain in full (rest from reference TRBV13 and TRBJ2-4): AAGVIQSPRHLIKEKRETATLKCYPIPRHDTVYWYQQGPGQDPQFLISFYEKMQSDKGSIPDRFSAQQFSDYHSELNMSSLELGDSALYFCASSSTGGPAKNIQYFGAGTRLSVL.

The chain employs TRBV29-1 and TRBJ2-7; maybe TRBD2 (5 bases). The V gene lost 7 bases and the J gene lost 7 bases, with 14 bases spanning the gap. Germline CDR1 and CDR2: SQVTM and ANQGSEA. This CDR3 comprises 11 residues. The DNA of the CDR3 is TGCAGCGGTTTATGGGGAGATGAGCAGTACTTC. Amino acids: CSGLWGDEQYF.

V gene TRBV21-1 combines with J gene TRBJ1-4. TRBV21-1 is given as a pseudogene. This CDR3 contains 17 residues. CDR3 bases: TGTGCCAGCAGCAAAGGAGGAGGCCCCACAACTAATGAAAAACTGTTTTTT. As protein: CASSKGGGPTTNEKLFF.

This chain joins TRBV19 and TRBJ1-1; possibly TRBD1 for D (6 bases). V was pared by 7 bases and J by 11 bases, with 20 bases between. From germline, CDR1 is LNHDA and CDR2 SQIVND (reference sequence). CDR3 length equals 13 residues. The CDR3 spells CASKTGTGWGAFF. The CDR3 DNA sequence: TGTGCCAGTAAAACGGGAACAGGGTGGGGCGCTTTCTTT.

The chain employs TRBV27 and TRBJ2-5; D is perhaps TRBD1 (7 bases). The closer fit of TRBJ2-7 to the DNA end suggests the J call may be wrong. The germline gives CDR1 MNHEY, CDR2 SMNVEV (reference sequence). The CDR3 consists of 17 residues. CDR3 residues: CASSLTFAGTEAYEQYF. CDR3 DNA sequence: TGTGCCAGCAGTTTAACATTTGCGGGGACAGAAGCCTACGAGCAGTACTTC.

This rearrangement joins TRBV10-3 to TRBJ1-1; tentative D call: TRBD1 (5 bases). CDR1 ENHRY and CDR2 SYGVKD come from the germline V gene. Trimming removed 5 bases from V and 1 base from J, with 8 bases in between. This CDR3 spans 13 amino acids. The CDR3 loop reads CAISLTENTEAFF. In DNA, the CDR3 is TGTGCCATCAGTCTGACAGAGAACACTGAAGCTTTCTTT.

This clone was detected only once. CDR3 amino acids: CASSVLARAGANVLTF. CDR3 DNA: TGTGCCAGCAGTGTCCTCGCCAGGGCTGGGGCCAACGTCCTGACTTTC. The V call is TRBV28, the J call TRBJ2-6; D possibly corresponds to TRBD1 (5 bases). Germline lookup yields CDR1 MDHEN and CDR2 SYDVKM. Trimming pared 5 bases from V and 2 bases from J, leaving 13 bases between. This CDR3 contains 16 residues.

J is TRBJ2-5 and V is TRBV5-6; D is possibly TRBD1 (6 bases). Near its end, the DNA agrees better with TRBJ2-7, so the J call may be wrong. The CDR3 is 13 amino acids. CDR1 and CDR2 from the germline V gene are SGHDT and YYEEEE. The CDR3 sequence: CASLGQGTYEQYF. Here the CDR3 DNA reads TGTGCCAGTCTGGGGCAGGGGACCTACGAGCAGTACTTC.

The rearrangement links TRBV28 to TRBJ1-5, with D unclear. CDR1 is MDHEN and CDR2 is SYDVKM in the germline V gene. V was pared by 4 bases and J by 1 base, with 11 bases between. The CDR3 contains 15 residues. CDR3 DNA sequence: TGTGCCAGCAGTTCCCCTCTTGGGAGCAATCAGCCCCAGCATTTT. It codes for CASSSPLGSNQPQHF.

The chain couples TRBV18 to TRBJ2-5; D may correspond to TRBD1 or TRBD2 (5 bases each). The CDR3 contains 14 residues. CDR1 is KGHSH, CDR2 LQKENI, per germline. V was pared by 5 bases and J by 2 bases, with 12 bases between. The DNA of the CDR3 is TGTGCCAGCTCATCCGGGGCCAAACAAGAGACCCAGTACTTC. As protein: CASSSGAKQETQYF.

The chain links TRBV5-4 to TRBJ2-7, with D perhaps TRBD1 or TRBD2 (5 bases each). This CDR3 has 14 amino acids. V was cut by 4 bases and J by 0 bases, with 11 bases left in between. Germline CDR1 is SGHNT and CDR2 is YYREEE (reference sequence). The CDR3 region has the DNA TGTGCCAGCAGCGCCGGGACGGTCTCCTACGAGCAGTACTTC. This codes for CASSAGTVSYEQYF.

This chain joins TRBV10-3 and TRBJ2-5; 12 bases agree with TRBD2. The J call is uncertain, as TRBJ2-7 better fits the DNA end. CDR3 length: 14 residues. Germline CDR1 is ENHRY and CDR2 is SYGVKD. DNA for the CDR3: TGTGCCATCAGCGGACTAGCGGGACCCTACGAGCAGTACTTC. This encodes CAISGLAGPYEQYF.

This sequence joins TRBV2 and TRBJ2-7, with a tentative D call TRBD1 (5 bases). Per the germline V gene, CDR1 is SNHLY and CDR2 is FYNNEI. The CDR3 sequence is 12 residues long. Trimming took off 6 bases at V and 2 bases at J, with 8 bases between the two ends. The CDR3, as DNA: TGTGCCAGCAGAAAGACAGCCTACGAGCAGTACTTC. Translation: CASRKTAYEQYF.

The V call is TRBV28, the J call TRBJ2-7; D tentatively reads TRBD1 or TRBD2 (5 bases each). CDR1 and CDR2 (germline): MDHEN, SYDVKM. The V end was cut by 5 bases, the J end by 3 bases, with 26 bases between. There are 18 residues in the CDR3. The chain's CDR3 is CASSLARAHVGTNYEQYF. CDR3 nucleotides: TGTGCCAGCAGTCTAGCTCGGGCCCACGTGGGGACCAACTACGAGCAGTACTTC.

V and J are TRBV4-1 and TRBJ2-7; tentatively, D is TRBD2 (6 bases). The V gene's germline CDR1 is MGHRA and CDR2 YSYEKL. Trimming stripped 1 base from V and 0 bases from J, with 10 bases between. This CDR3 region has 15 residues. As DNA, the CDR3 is TGCGCCAGCAGCCAAGCGGGAGCCAACTCCTACGAGCAGTACTTC. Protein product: CASSQAGANSYEQYF.

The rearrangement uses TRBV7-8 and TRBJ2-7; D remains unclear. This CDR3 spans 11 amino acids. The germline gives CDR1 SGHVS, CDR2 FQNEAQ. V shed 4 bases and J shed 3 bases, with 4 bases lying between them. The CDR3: CASSYLYEQYF. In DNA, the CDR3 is TGTGCCAGCAGCTACCTCTACGAGCAGTACTTC.

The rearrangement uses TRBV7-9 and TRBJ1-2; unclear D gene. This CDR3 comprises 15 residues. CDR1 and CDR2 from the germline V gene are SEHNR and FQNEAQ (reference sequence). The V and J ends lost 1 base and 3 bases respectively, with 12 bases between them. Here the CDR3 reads CASSLEALWHYGYTF. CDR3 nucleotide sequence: TGTGCCAGCAGCTTAGAGGCTCTCTGGCACTATGGCTACACCTTC.

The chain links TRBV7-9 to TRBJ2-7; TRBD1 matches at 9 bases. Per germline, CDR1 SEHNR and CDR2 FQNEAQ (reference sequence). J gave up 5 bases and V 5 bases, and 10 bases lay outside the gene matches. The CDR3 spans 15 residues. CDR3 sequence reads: CASSGRGQGGHEQYF. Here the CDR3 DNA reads TGTGCCAGCAGCGGACGGGGACAGGGTGGCCACGAGCAGTACTTC.

Here the CDR3 reads CASSTLSSGSRLKYEQYF. The CDR3 DNA sequence: TGTGCCAGCAGTACCCTATCTAGCGGAAGCCGCTTAAAGTACGAGCAGTACTTC. The chain couples TRBV28 to TRBJ2-7; 7 nucleotides align to TRBD2. This CDR3 has 18 residues. V was clipped by 5 bases and J by 4 bases; unmatched bases: 20. The V gene's germline CDR1 is MDHEN and CDR2 SYDVKM.

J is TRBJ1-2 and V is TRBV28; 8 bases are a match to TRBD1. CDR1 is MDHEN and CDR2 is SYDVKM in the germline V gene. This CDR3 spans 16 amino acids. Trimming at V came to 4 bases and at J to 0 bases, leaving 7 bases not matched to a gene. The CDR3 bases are TGTGCCAGCAGTTCACCGGGACAGGTACCTAACTATGGCTACACCTTC. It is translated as CASSSPGQVPNYGYTF.

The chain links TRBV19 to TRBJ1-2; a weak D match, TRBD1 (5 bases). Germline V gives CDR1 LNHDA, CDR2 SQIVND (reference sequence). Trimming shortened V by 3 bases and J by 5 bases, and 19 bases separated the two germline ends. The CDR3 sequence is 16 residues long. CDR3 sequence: CASSITARSPGYGYTF. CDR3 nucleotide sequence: TGTGCCAGTAGTATCACCGCCCGGTCACCAGGGTATGGCTACACCTTC.